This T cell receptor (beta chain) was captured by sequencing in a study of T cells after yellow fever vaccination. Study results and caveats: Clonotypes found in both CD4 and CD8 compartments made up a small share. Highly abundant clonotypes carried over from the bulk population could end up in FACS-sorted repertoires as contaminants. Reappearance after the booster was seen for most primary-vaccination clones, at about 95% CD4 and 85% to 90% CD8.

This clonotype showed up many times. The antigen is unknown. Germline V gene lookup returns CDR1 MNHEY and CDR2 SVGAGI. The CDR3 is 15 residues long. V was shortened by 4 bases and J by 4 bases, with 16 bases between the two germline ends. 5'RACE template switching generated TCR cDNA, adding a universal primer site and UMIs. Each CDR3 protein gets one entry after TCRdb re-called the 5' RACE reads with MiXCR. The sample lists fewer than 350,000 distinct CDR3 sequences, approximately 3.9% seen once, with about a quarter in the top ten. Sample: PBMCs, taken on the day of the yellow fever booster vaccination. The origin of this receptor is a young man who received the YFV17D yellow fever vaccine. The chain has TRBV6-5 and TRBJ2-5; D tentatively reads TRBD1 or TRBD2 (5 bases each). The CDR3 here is CASSLAGTRGETQYF. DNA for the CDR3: TGTGCCAGCAGTTTAGCCGGGACCCGAGGAGAGACCCAGTACTTC.